This T cell receptor (beta chain) derives from a study of response to subunit inactivated influenza vaccine. One entry per CDR3 protein results from TCRdb running MiXCR on the RT-PCR reads. Among more than 400,000 distinct CDR3 sequences listed, approximately 7.7% were seen once. The CDR3 is 14 residues long. Germline V gene lookup returns CDR1 ENHRY and CDR2 SYGVKD. Trimming cost V 3 bases and J 1 base, with 8 bases left between them. This clonotype was counted ten times or more. Its cognate antigen is unknown. Whole-study findings and limits: With each seasonal influenza vaccination, the authors suggested, few new T cells are recruited.

The chain couples TRBV10-3 to TRBJ2-3; perhaps D is TRBD1 or TRBD2 (5 bases each). The clonotype originates from a man aged 50-75 years who received an inactivated influenza vaccine. Here the sequenced sample was PBMCs from blood, taken around 25 months after vaccination. The CDR3 nucleotides are TGTGCCATCAGTGATAGGGGACGCACAGATACGCAGTATTTT. This translates into CAISDRGRTDTQYF.